The T cell receptor beta chain under discussion was sequenced for a study of T cell responses to AZD1222 COVID-19 vaccine. Whole-study results and caveats: Among AZD1222 vaccinees, only six were seropositive at baseline. Most donors were white British and more were female, and clonal diversity was possibly underestimated. Spike-specific TCR breadth rose after two AZD1222 doses, and depth rose as well.

In germline, CDR1 is MGHRA, CDR2 YSYEKL. The V and J ends lost 4 bases and 4 bases respectively, with 10 bases between them. The CDR3 contains 13 residues. Some clones are missing from TCRdb's copy, which holds only in-frame ones; the method was immunoSEQ multiplex PCR. This sample has some 120,000 clones, with around 85% found just once. Only one count was recorded for this clone. Its antigen is unidentified. Sequences were derived from peripheral blood, sampled on day 0 of AZD1222 vaccination. This chain joins TRBV4-1 and TRBJ1-2; maybe TRBD1 (5 bases). This sequence originates from an adult in good health. The CDR3 nucleotides are TGCGCCAGCAGCCCCGGGACTTTCTATGGCTACACCTTC. Encoded protein: CASSPGTFYGYTF.